Below are 19 T cell receptor beta chains sequenced from a single sample in a study of blood T cell repertoires in COVID-19. Clones were sequenced by immunoSEQ multiplex PCR, and TCRdb holds only the in-frame ones, with some missing. Of some 160,000 clones in the sample, 70% to 90% were seen once. Sequencing was done on a sample of peripheral blood. The receptors derive from a woman aged 70-85 years with acute or convalescent COVID-19.

The rearrangement links TRBV27 to TRBJ2-1; TRBD1 is a possible D gene (5 bases). The V gene lost 6 bases and the J gene lost 9 bases, with 21 bases spanning the gap. This CDR3 is 15 amino acids long. Looked up from germline, CDR1 is MNHEY and CDR2 is SMNVEV (reference sequence). The CDR3 here is CASSPRWTSLGEQFF. Here the CDR3 DNA reads TGTGCCAGCAGCCCCCGTTGGACATCGCTCGGTGAGCAGTTCTTC.

The chain has TRBV7-6 and TRBJ1-2; 9 bases line up with TRBD1. Germline assignment: CDR1 SGHVS and CDR2 FNYEAQ. The CDR3 is 16 residues long. Germline trimming cut 1 base from V and 2 bases from J; bases unmatched to any gene: 5. CDR3 nucleotides: TGTGCCAGCAGCTTAGGCCCCGGGACAGGGAACTATGGCTACACCTTC. Encoded protein: CASSLGPGTGNYGYTF.

This clone has only a few counts. As DNA, the CDR3 is TGCAGCGTTAGGTCGGGACTTAGGAACACTGAAGCTTTCTTT. Protein: CSVRSGLRNTEAFF. The V and J genes are TRBV29-1 and TRBJ1-1, with D tentatively TRBD1 (5 bases). The CDR3 extends over 14 amino acids. The germline V gene has CDR1 SQVTM and CDR2 ANQGSEA. V lost 5 bases, J lost 1 base, and 14 bases lay in between. The full variable domain, with the rest looked up from reference TRBV29-1 and TRBJ1-1, is SAVISQKPSRDICQRGTSLTIQCQVDSQVTMMFWYRQQPGQSLTLIATANQGSEATYESGFVIDKFPISRPNLTFSTLTVSNMSPEDSSIYLCSVRSGLRNTEAFFGQGTRLTVV.

The V gene is TRBV10-3, the J gene TRBJ1-2; 9 bases fit TRBD1. The CDR3 length is 13 residues. Germline CDR1 and CDR2: ENHRY and SYGVKD. Trimming cost V 5 bases and J 5 bases; bases outside gene matches: 3. The CDR3 DNA follows: TGTGCCATCAGTAACGGACAGGGGTATGGCTACACCTTC. Its translation: CAISNGQGYGYTF.

The chain combines TRBV30 with TRBJ1-2; possibly TRBD1 for D (6 bases). Trimming shortened V by 5 bases and J by 5 bases, and 18 bases separated the two germline ends. Germline V gene sequence: CDR1 GTSNPN, CDR2 SVGIG (reference sequence). The CDR3 is 14 residues long. The CDR3 loop is CAWGKAGVPYGYTF. CDR3 bases: TGTGCCTGGGGTAAAGCAGGGGTCCCATATGGCTACACCTTC.

The gene calls are TRBV6-6 and TRBJ2-7; no reliable D call. Germline CDR1 MNHNY, CDR2 SVGAGI (reference sequence). Deletions cut 5 bases from V and 0 bases from J, with 8 bases between. The length of the CDR3 is 13 residues. The chain's CDR3 is CASSPWSSYEQYF. DNA for the CDR3: TGTGCCAGCAGTCCCTGGAGCTCCTACGAGCAGTACTTC.

V is TRBV4-3 and J is TRBJ1-4, with 7 positions matching TRBD1. The CDR3 contains 14 residues. J was trimmed by 7 bases and V by 3 bases; bases with no gene match: 5. Germline lookup yields CDR1 LGHNA and CDR2 YSLEER. The CDR3 nucleotides read TGCGCCAGCAGCCAGACAGGGATGGGTGAAAAACTGTTTTTT. It yields the protein CASSQTGMGEKLFF.

The table lists this clone with a few counts. The genes are TRBV27 and TRBJ1-3, with 7 bases fitting TRBD1. The CDR3 length is 14 residues. J lost 4 bases, V lost 8 bases, and 8 bases had no gene match. Germline values: CDR1 MNHEY, CDR2 SMNVEV (reference sequence). The CDR3 nucleotides read TGTGCCAGCCGGAAACAGGGGACGGGAAACACCATATATTTT. Translated, it gives CASRKQGTGNTIYF.

The chain has TRBV28 and TRBJ1-5, with 7 bases matching TRBD1. Germline values: CDR1 MDHEN, CDR2 SYDVKM. V was clipped by 2 bases and J by 6 bases; unmatched bases: 7. The CDR3 totals 15 residues. CDR3 loop: CASSLASQGGQPQHF. DNA for the CDR3: TGTGCCAGCAGTTTAGCTTCCCAGGGGGGTCAGCCCCAGCATTTT.

V is TRBV19 and J is TRBJ2-7; D is uncertain. Trimming stripped 3 bases from V and 2 bases from J, with 8 bases between. CDR3 length equals 13 residues. The germline V gene has CDR1 LNHDA and CDR2 SQIVND (reference sequence). CDR3 amino acids: CASSIGRTYEQYF. The CDR3 DNA reads TGTGCCAGTAGTATTGGCAGAACCTACGAGCAGTACTTC. The full variable domain, in which reference TRBV19 and TRBJ2-7 provide the parts outside the CDR3, is DGGITQSPKYLFRKEGQNVTLSCEQNLNHDAMYWYRQDPGQGLRLIYYSQIVNDFQKGDIAEGYSVSREKKESFPLTVTSAQKNPTAFYLCASSIGRTYEQYFGPGTRLTVT.

The chain carries TRBV7-2 and TRBJ1-1, with D possibly matching TRBD1 (6 bases). This CDR3 has 18 amino acids. CDR1 and CDR2 (germline): SGHTA, FQGNSA. Deletions cut 1 base from V and 5 bases from J, with 23 bases between. This chain's CDR3 is CASSLGPGRGEGGTEAFF. CDR3 DNA: TGTGCCAGCAGCTTAGGCCCTGGGAGGGGGGAAGGAGGGACTGAAGCTTTCTTT.

CDR3 sequence (DNA): TGTGCCAGCTCACTGGGACAGCAAGAGACCCAGTACTTC. This sequence encodes CASSLGQQETQYF. The chain links TRBV18 to TRBJ2-5, with 7 bases matching TRBD1. The CDR3 has 13 residues. The J segment lost 2 bases and the V segment lost 4 bases, leaving 1 base of the junction unmatched. Germline V CDR1 and CDR2: KGHSH, LQKENI.

This sequence joins TRBV11-2 and TRBJ1-1; 8 nucleotides align to TRBD1. In germline, CDR1 is SGHAT, CDR2 FQNNGV. Unmatched junction bases numbered 4, after V lost 6 bases and J lost 1 base. There are 14 residues in the CDR3. The CDR3 sequence is CASSRDRWNTEAFF. In nucleotides, the CDR3 is TGTGCCAGCAGTCGGGACAGGTGGAACACTGAAGCTTTCTTT.

This chain links TRBV3-1 (or the pseudogene TRBV3-2) with TRBJ2-2, with D tentatively TRBD2 (5 bases). Trimming removed 0 bases from V and 7 bases from J, with 9 bases in between. Germline CDR1 is LGHDT and CDR2 is YNNKEL (reference sequence). The CDR3 runs 14 residues. The CDR3 bases are TGTGCCAGCAGCCAAGAAACTAGTCACGGGGAGCTGTTTTTT. Amino acids: CASSQETSHGELFF.

This clone turned up a few times. The rearrangement uses TRBV29-1 and TRBJ1-2, with 9 bases fitting TRBD1. Losses at the gene ends were 7 bases for V and 4 bases for J; bases not matched to a gene: 10. This CDR3 is 14 amino acids long. The V gene's germline CDR1 is SQVTM and CDR2 ANQGSEA. CDR3 amino acids: CSADGTGPSYGYTF. In DNA, the CDR3 is TGCAGCGCGGACGGGACAGGGCCGAGCTATGGCTACACCTTC.

This chain joins TRBV18 and TRBJ2-1; 7 bases map to TRBD1. J gave up 8 bases and V 4 bases, and 2 bases lay outside the gene matches. The CDR3 has 12 residues. Germline V gene sequence: CDR1 KGHSH, CDR2 LQKENI. CDR3 sequence reads: CASSLTGDEQFF. The CDR3 DNA sequence: TGTGCCAGCTCACTAACAGGGGATGAGCAGTTCTTC.

This clone was seen a handful of times. The chain links TRBV11-2 to TRBJ2-3, with D hard to call. Germline-derived CDR1 and CDR2 are SGHAT and FQNNGV. The CDR3 covers 12 residues. Trimming left V 4 bases short and J 4 bases short, with 6 bases between. For the CDR3, the DNA is TGTGCCAGCAGCTCTGACTCAGATACGCAGTATTTT. It yields the protein CASSSDSDTQYF.

This clone was detected once. This rearrangement joins TRBV7-9 to TRBJ1-1; TRBD1 might be the D (6 bases). There are 14 residues in the CDR3. V was pared by 3 bases and J by 6 bases, with 14 bases between. CDR1 is SEHNR and CDR2 is FQNEAQ in the germline V gene (reference sequence). The DNA of the CDR3 is TGTGCCAGCAGCTTGACGGACAGAGGGGCTGAAGCTTTCTTT. Protein sequence: CASSLTDRGAEAFF.

The rearrangement joins TRBV5-1 to TRBJ1-2; D uncertain. Trimming pared 1 base from V and 4 bases from J, leaving 11 bases between. There are 14 residues in the CDR3. Germline loops: CDR1 SGHRS, CDR2 YFSETQ. This chain's CDR3 is CASSLQVTTYGYTF. As DNA, the CDR3 is TGCGCCAGCAGCTTGCAGGTCACGACCTATGGCTACACCTTC.